The clone carrying this T cell receptor (beta chain) was found once. This entry belongs to a study of blood T cell repertoires in COVID-19. Data came from immunoSEQ multiplex PCR; TCRdb stores just in-frame clones and leaves some out. Here the sample spans some 190,000 clones, roughly 81% being singletons. Unmatched junction bases numbered 8, after V lost 5 bases and J lost 4 bases. Germline V lookup: CDR1 MNHEY, CDR2 SVGEGT. The CDR3 consists of 14 residues. The TCR originated in a woman in her seventies with active or convalescent COVID-19. The chain couples TRBV6-2 or TRBV6-3 to TRBJ2-7, with 7 bases aligning to TRBD2. The sequenced material came from peripheral blood. The CDR3 DNA follows: TGTGCCAGCAGTGCGGGGTGGGAGGGTTACGAGCAGTACTTC. It yields the protein CASSAGWEGYEQYF.